Listed here is a single TCR beta chain. Per the original data handling: Nucleated cell counts were estimated from reference gene primer amplification. Profiled with immunoSEQ multiplex PCR; TCRdb holds only in-frame clones, not every one. From that table come the V and J calls and clone size; the DNA was used to work out D and trimming. This sample has about 390,000 clones, with about 87% found just once. This entry comes from a study of blood T cell repertoires in COVID-19. The TCR originated in a woman aged 45 to 65 who had recovered from COVID-19. Sample: PBMCs or T cells enriched from blood (not recorded which).

CDR3 sequence reads: CASSQVTSGGASDTQYF. The CDR3 nucleotides read TGTGCCAGCAGCCAGGTGACTAGCGGGGGGGCGTCCGATACGCAGTATTTT. This chain links TRBV3-1 (or the pseudogene TRBV3-2) with TRBJ2-3, with 14 nucleotides matching TRBD2. The CDR3 runs 17 residues. V lost 3 bases to trimming and J lost 6 bases; unmatched junction nucleotides: 8. Looked up from germline, CDR1 is LGHDT and CDR2 is YNNKEL (reference sequence).